These 16 T cell receptor beta chains originate from one sample sequenced in a study of vaccination and CD4 T cells after COVID-19 (dated by TCRdb to 2021 to 2024). These receptors have no identified antigens. Library preparation was by PCR. The sequencer listed for this sample is Illumina iSeq 100. At the Johns Hopkins FTIC core, DNA from the cultured CD4+ T cells underwent TCR sequencing with the Oncomine TCR Beta short-read assay. The public reads were reanalyzed by TCRdb: fastp trimming at Q25, MiXCR alignment, in-frame beta chains only. All rows with the same CDR3 protein become a single entry with the most common DNA and genes. The sample table lists some 17,000 distinct CDR3 sequences, roughly 60% of them with a count of one. The biggest ten clones account for around 10% of the sample. The sample's treatment or condition label, decoded: approximately 9-day PBMC culture with coronavirus spike peptide pools or control peptides (ViraFEST assay).

Sequenced input: CD4+ T cells from blood, cultured in vitro. These receptors were taken from a human donor who had recovered from COVID-19.

This chain uses TRBV10-3 with TRBJ2-3, with TRBD2 identical over 9 bases. Trimming cost V 0 bases and J 1 base; bases outside gene matches: 8. Germline CDR1 and CDR2: ENHRY and SYGVKD. The CDR3 is 18 amino acids. The CDR3 nucleotides read TGTGCCATCAGTGAGTCGACTCAGGGCGGGGGGGGCACAGATACGCAGTATTTT. Translation gives CAISESTQGGGGTDTQYF.

The chain joins TRBV20-1 to TRBJ1-1; D unresolved. Germline V gene data show CDR1 as DFQATT and CDR2 as SNEGSKA (reference sequence). CDR3 length: 14 amino acids. Trimming stripped 3 bases from V and 10 bases from J, with 21 bases between. The DNA for the CDR3 is TGCAGTGCTAGGCACCGGGAGTATCAGCGGGGAGCTTTCTTT. Amino acids: CSARHREYQRGAFF.

This clonotype was detected once. The chain carries TRBV6-5 and TRBJ2-7; TRBD1 matches at 8 bases. Germline CDR1 MNHEY, CDR2 SVGAGI. The ends lost 4 bases at V and 3 bases at J; junction bases unmatched: 5. This CDR3 is 14 amino acids long. The CDR3 DNA sequence: TGTGCCAGCAGTTCCGGACAGGGATACTACGAGCAGTACTTC. This gives the protein CASSSGQGYYEQYF.

In its sample, this clonotype was seen a few times. V and J are TRBV19 and TRBJ1-2; no reliable D call. The CDR3 sequence is 11 residues long. Trimming took off 3 bases at V and 6 bases at J, with 5 bases between the two ends. Germline lookup yields CDR1 LNHDA and CDR2 SQIVND (reference sequence). In DNA, the CDR3 is TGTGCCAGTAGTATCGGGCATGGCTACACCTTC. Amino acid sequence: CASSIGHGYTF.

This sequence joins TRBV20-1 and TRBJ2-1; perhaps TRBD2 as D (6 bases). Germline V CDR1 and CDR2: DFQATT, SNEGSKA (reference sequence). The CDR3 is 14 amino acids. V was trimmed by 3 bases and J by 5 bases, leaving 14 bases between them. Written as DNA, the CDR3 is TGCAGTGCTAGTAGGCGGGGTAGAAACAATGAGCAGTTCTTC. This translates into CSASRRGRNNEQFF.

The chain employs TRBV20-1 and TRBJ2-1, with a possible D match to TRBD2 (5 bases). The V gene's germline CDR1 is DFQATT and CDR2 SNEGSKA (reference sequence). The V end was cut by 7 bases, the J end by 2 bases, with 9 bases between. This CDR3 comprises 12 residues. The CDR3, as DNA: TGCAGTGGAGCGCGGGCCTACAATGAGCAGTTCTTC. It specifies CSGARAYNEQFF.

In this sample, this clonotype turned up once. V and J are TRBV20-1 and TRBJ2-5; the D gene could be TRBD1 or TRBD2 (5 bases each). The germline V and J ends were trimmed by 1 base and 2 bases, with 14 bases remaining between them. Germline V lookup: CDR1 DFQATT, CDR2 SNEGSKA (reference sequence). This CDR3 region has 15 residues. CDR3 region: CSARAAREIQETQYF. As DNA, the CDR3 is TGCAGTGCTAGAGCGGCCAGGGAGATACAAGAGACCCAGTACTTC.

This chain connects TRBV20-1 to TRBJ2-3, with a possible D match to TRBD2 (5 bases). From germline, CDR1 is DFQATT and CDR2 SNEGSKA (reference sequence). V was pared by 6 bases and J by 4 bases, with 20 bases between. The CDR3 is 15 amino acids. The CDR3 loop reads CSARPWERGADTQYF. In DNA, the CDR3 is TGCAGTGCCCGACCGTGGGAGCGTGGGGCAGATACGCAGTATTTT.

This chain connects TRBV20-1 to TRBJ1-2, with 8 bases that match TRBD1. V was pared by 5 bases and J by 4 bases, with 6 bases of the junction left unmatched. CDR3 length: 13 amino acids. CDR1 is DFQATT, CDR2 SNEGSKA, per germline (reference sequence). In DNA form, the CDR3 reads TGCAGTGCTGACGACAGGGGCGGCTATGGCTACACCTTC. Protein sequence: CSADDRGGYGYTF.

The CDR3 coding sequence is TGTGCCAGCTCTCGGGGAGTGGACGAGCAGTACTTC. Amino acids: CASSRGVDEQYF. The V call is TRBV5-4, the J call TRBJ2-7, with TRBD2 as a possible D gene (5 bases). Germline V gene sequence: CDR1 SGHNT, CDR2 YYREEE (reference sequence). Deletions cut 7 bases from V and 5 bases from J, with 13 bases between. The CDR3 extends over 12 amino acids.

Of note for this clonotype: Compared with germline, one end of the junction differs, possibly owing to a read error. The chain employs TRBV6-1 and TRBJ1-1, with D maybe TRBD1 (5 bases). The CDR3 sequence is 14 residues long. Germline CDR1 MNHNS, CDR2 SASEGT. The CDR3 is CASSLRQLNTEAFF. For the CDR3, the DNA is TGCGCCAGCAGCTTAAGACAGCTAAACACTGAAGCTTTCTTT.

In this sample, this clonotype turned up once. The rearrangement joins TRBV11-2 to TRBJ2-3, with D uncertain. Germline CDR1 reads SGHAT; CDR2 reads FQNNGV. The CDR3 sequence is 17 residues long. V was shortened by 8 bases and J by 2 bases, with 23 bases between the two germline ends. The CDR3 here is CASGGYPGRLNTDTQYF. The DNA for the CDR3 is TGTGCCAGCGGCGGCTACCCAGGCAGACTCAACACAGATACGCAGTATTTT.

The rearrangement joins TRBV7-9 to TRBJ2-5, with 9 bases that match TRBD2. This CDR3 has 16 residues. V lost 5 bases, J lost 3 bases, and 10 bases stayed unmatched. Per germline, CDR1 SEHNR and CDR2 FQNEAQ (reference sequence). Here the CDR3 DNA reads TGTGCCAGCAGCCGGGGGGGACTAGCCGCCAAAGAGACCCAGTACTTC. Translated, it gives CASSRGGLAAKETQYF.

The chain carries TRBV19 and TRBJ1-1; perhaps TRBD1 as D (5 bases). Germline CDR1 LNHDA, CDR2 SQIVND (reference sequence). The CDR3 has 15 residues. The V gene lost 3 bases and the J gene lost 5 bases, with 16 bases spanning the gap. Written as DNA, the CDR3 is TGTGCCAGTAGTATGATGGGTCCCGGGGGGACTGAAGCTTTCTTT. It specifies CASSMMGPGGTEAFF.

The rearrangement links TRBV15 to TRBJ1-2; D gene unclear. Germline CDR1 reads LNHNV; CDR2 reads YYDKDF (reference sequence). The CDR3 covers 15 residues. Trimming removed 0 bases at V and 2 bases at J, with 10 bases between. DNA for the CDR3: TGTGCCACCAGCAGAGAACTGGGGTTAAACTATGGCTACACCTTC. It translates to CATSRELGLNYGYTF.

A few counts support this clonotype. The J gene is TRBJ2-2, the V gene TRBV6-5, with TRBD1 matching over 9 bases. Unmatched junction bases numbered 4, after V lost 2 bases and J lost 0 bases. The V gene's germline CDR1 is MNHEY and CDR2 SVGAGI. CDR3 length: 17 amino acids. The CDR3 nucleotides are TGTGCCAGCAGTTACAAACAGGGGGCTCCGAACACCGGGGAGCTGTTTTTT. It yields the protein CASSYKQGAPNTGELFF.